What follows are 5 T cell receptor beta chains derived from one specimen sequenced in a study of cytomegalovirus exposure and HLA in healthy donors. Using immunoSEQ multiplex PCR, the repertoire was profiled, and TCRdb retains in-frame clones only, with some absent. In the table there are fewer than 200,000 clones, about 83% of which are singletons. Sequencing used PBMCs. The receptors were sampled from a woman aged 25 to 39 in good health and CMV-seronegative.

The rearrangement uses TRBV6-5 and TRBJ2-7; 7 bases map to TRBD1. The V gene end was trimmed by 6 bases and the J gene end by 1 base; junction bases not matched to a gene: 9. This CDR3 has 15 amino acids. CDR1 is MNHEY, CDR2 SVGAGI, per germline. CDR3 region: CASRRQGGLSYEQYF. As DNA, the CDR3 is TGTGCCAGCAGACGACAGGGTGGTTTGTCCTACGAGCAGTACTTC.

This chain uses TRBV7-9 with TRBJ1-2; 9 bases fit TRBD1. Germline V lookup: CDR1 SEHNR, CDR2 FQNEAQ (reference sequence). The V segment lost 5 bases and the J segment 2 bases; nucleotides outside the gene matches: 15. The CDR3 has 18 residues. The CDR3 spells CASSGGGTGQGFNYGYTF. CDR3 DNA sequence: TGTGCCAGCAGCGGGGGGGGGACCGGACAGGGGTTCAACTATGGCTACACCTTC.

V and J are TRBV7-8 and TRBJ1-1, with D perhaps matching TRBD1 (5 bases). Trimming stripped 2 bases from V and 1 base from J, with 17 bases between. Germline assignment: CDR1 SGHVS and CDR2 FQNEAQ. The CDR3 covers 17 residues. This CDR3 is CASSLSPTRAGNTEAFF. The CDR3 DNA is TGTGCCAGCAGCTTATCCCCCACCAGGGCAGGGAACACTGAAGCTTTCTTT.

This clone showed up just a few times. The chain recombines TRBV19 with TRBJ2-7; D is perhaps TRBD2 (6 bases). This CDR3 has 12 amino acids. CDR1 and CDR2 (germline): LNHDA, SQIVND (reference sequence). V lost 5 bases to trimming and J lost 3 bases, with 8 bases between them. The CDR3 here is CASSFGGYEQYF. Here the CDR3 DNA reads TGTGCCAGTAGTTTCGGGGGCTACGAGCAGTACTTC. Complete variable domain (other parts from reference TRBV19 and TRBJ2-7): DGGITQSPKYLFRKEGQNVTLSCEQNLNHDAMYWYRQDPGQGLRLIYYSQIVNDFQKGDIAEGYSVSREKKESFPLTVTSAQKNPTAFYLCASSFGGYEQYFGPGTRLTVT.

The V call is TRBV18, the J call TRBJ1-5, with 8 nucleotides matching TRBD1. This CDR3 comprises 14 residues. J was trimmed by 0 bases and V by 10 bases; bases with no gene match: 5. Germline-derived CDR1 and CDR2 are KGHSH and LQKENI. The CDR3 loop is CATADRGSNQPQHF. CDR3 bases: TGTGCCACTGCCGACAGGGGTAGCAATCAGCCCCAGCATTTT.